Sequencing of this T cell receptor beta chain was carried out in a study of OX40 agonist ivuxolimab in advanced cancers. Study-wide results and limits: Undetermined was the antigen specificity of the expanded peripheral T cells. Doses of 0.1 to 3.0 mg/kg were accompanied by clonal expansion of CD4+ and CD8+ blood T cells by week 6. More expanded clones were seen, on average, in CD8+ T cells than in CD4+.

Sequencing used immunoSEQ multiplex PCR; TCRdb keeps in-frame clones, though not all of them. This table holds more than 25,000 clones, about four fifths found once. Germline CDR1 SEHNR, CDR2 FQNEAQ (reference sequence). V shed 5 bases and J shed 5 bases, with 12 bases lying between them. The CDR3 loop spans 13 amino acids. With regard to this clone: Its antigen is unknown.

The sequences come from CD4+ or CD8+ T cells sorted from blood, collected in a trial of the OX40 agonist ivuxolimab. The receptor was derived from an adult with an advanced solid tumor such as melanoma, head and neck, liver or kidney cancer. The chain carries TRBV7-9 and TRBJ2-5; unclear D gene. As DNA, the CDR3 is TGTGCCAGCAGCCCCGCCGGCCCGGAGACCCAGTACTTC. Encoded protein: CASSPAGPETQYF.